Reported below is one T cell receptor (beta chain). This sample is part of a study of blood T cell repertoires in COVID-19. Across the study: Spain, Italy and the United States supplied samples that represented acute and convalescent COVID-19. Sources were T cells, B-cell-depleted T cells, or PBMCs; the material itself was cDNA or gDNA.

TCRdb keeps only in-frame clones here, not all; method: immunoSEQ multiplex PCR. The sample includes about 200,000 clones, more than 70% of them seen just once. Specimen: PBMCs or T cells enriched from blood (not recorded which). This TCR was recovered from a man aged 35-49 years with acute COVID-19.

CDR3 region: CASSPGQGRTYGYTF. CDR3 coding DNA: TGTGCCAGCAGCCCTGGACAGGGACGGACGTATGGCTACACCTTC. J is TRBJ1-2 and V is TRBV3-1 (or the pseudogene TRBV3-2); 8 bases are shared with TRBD1. V gave up 4 bases and J gave up 5 bases; unmatched junction bases: 9. This CDR3 spans 15 amino acids. Per germline, CDR1 LGHDT and CDR2 YNNKEL (reference sequence).